The 9 T cell receptor beta chains below come from one sample, sequenced in a study of OX40 agonist ivuxolimab in advanced cancers. The table came from immunoSEQ multiplex PCR; TCRdb's copy has only in-frame clones and leaves some out. Of approximately 58,000 clones in the sample, under 95% were seen once. The sequencing used CD4+ or CD8+ T cells sorted from blood, collected in a trial of the OX40 agonist ivuxolimab. The receptors originated from an adult with an advanced solid tumor such as melanoma, head and neck, liver or kidney cancer.

The chain uses TRBV19 and TRBJ2-5; D may be TRBD1 or TRBD2 (6 bases each). The CDR3 spans 12 residues. Germline V gene data show CDR1 as LNHDA and CDR2 as SQIVND (reference sequence). Trimming took off 2 bases at V and 13 bases at J, with 14 bases between the two ends. The CDR3 DNA reads as TGTGCCAGTAGTATAAGGGGGGCTGGCCCGTACTTC. Translation gives CASSIRGAGPYF.

The chain uses TRBV9 and TRBJ2-2; a weak D match, TRBD2 (5 bases). The V end lost 2 bases, the J end lost 4 bases, and 12 bases lay between the germline ends. This CDR3 is built from 15 residues. Germline V CDR1 and CDR2: SGDLS, YYNGEE. CDR3 region: CASSVQSAGTGELFF. The CDR3 bases are TGTGCCAGCAGCGTTCAAAGCGCGGGCACCGGGGAGCTGTTTTTT.

The chain links TRBV18 to TRBJ2-2, with a tentative D call TRBD2 (5 bases). The CDR3 has 16 amino acids. The germline V gene encodes CDR1 KGHSH and CDR2 LQKENI. Trimming took 6 bases from V and 0 from J, leaving 14 bases between them. The CDR3 protein is CASSERPGANTGELFF. The CDR3, as DNA: TGTGCCAGCTCCGAACGGCCCGGGGCGAACACCGGGGAGCTGTTTTTT.

This sequence joins TRBV10-1 and TRBJ2-7; TRBD1 is a possible D gene (5 bases). Trimming left V 5 bases short and J 0 bases short, with 11 bases between. This CDR3 spans 14 amino acids. The V gene's germline CDR1 is WNHNN and CDR2 SYGVQD (reference sequence). CDR3 DNA sequence: TGCGCCAGCAGTTTGGACACCAGCTCCTACGAGCAGTACTTC. It codes for CASSLDTSSYEQYF.

The J gene is TRBJ2-7, the V gene TRBV10-3; 10 bases map to TRBD2. Trimming cost V 4 bases and J 3 bases; bases outside gene matches: 6. The germline CDR1 and CDR2 sequences are ENHRY and SYGVKD. The CDR3 loop spans 15 amino acids. The CDR3 loop is CAISGGASGSYEQYF. The DNA of the CDR3 is TGTGCCATCAGTGGAGGGGCTAGCGGGAGCTACGAGCAGTACTTC.

With respect to this clone: Different DNA sequences within this sample yield the same CDR3. The chain combines TRBV10-1 with TRBJ2-5, with 7 bases matching TRBD1. CDR3 size: 13 residues. CDR1 WNHNN and CDR2 SYGVQD come from the germline V gene (reference sequence). V was clipped by 8 bases and J by 2 bases; unmatched bases: 5. In nucleotides, the CDR3 is TGCGCCAGCTCACGACAGGGTCAAGAGACCCAGTACTTC. Its protein product is CASSRQGQETQYF.

This chain joins TRBV29-1 and TRBJ2-3; no firm D call. V gave up 3 bases and J gave up 1 base, with 8 bases separating them. This CDR3 region has 13 residues. The germline CDR1 and CDR2 sequences are SQVTM and ANQGSEA. CDR3 in DNA: TGCAGCGTTGACAGCCGTGGCACAGATACGCAGTATTTT. As protein: CSVDSRGTDTQYF.

This clone was observed once. The chain joins TRBV10-2 to TRBJ2-5; 8 bases are a match to TRBD1. The assigned J gene may be wrong: the sequence end matches TRBJ2-7 better. The germline V gene has CDR1 WSHSY and CDR2 SAAADI. The CDR3 has 15 residues. The CDR3 bases are TGCGCCAGCAGTGAGGCGAACAGGGGGACCTACGAGCAGTACTTC. It translates to CASSEANRGTYEQYF.

This clone was seen more than once but under ten times. The J gene is TRBJ2-2, the V gene TRBV6-6; D may be TRBD2 (6 bases). Trimming pared 3 bases from V and 5 bases from J, leaving 16 bases between. This CDR3 has 16 amino acids. Germline V gene data show CDR1 as MNHNY and CDR2 as SVGAGI (reference sequence). The CDR3 nucleotides read TGTGCCAGCAGTTATAACCCGGGAGCCTTAACCGGGGAGCTGTTTTTT. This gives the protein CASSYNPGALTGELFF.